The 11 T cell receptor beta chains in this list originate from one sample, sequenced in a study of blood T cell repertoires in COVID-19. Measured with immunoSEQ multiplex PCR; TCRdb has only the in-frame clones, and not every one. This table holds over 200,000 clones, about four fifths found once. Sequencing used peripheral blood. These receptors originate from a woman in her thirties or forties with active or convalescent COVID-19.

V and J are TRBV29-1 and TRBJ1-5; no definite D call. The germline V and J ends were trimmed by 4 bases and 5 bases, with 12 bases remaining between them. The CDR3 runs to 13 residues. Per the germline V gene, CDR1 is SQVTM and CDR2 is ANQGSEA. CDR3 loop: CSVVVSYDQPQHF. CDR3 in DNA: TGCAGCGTTGTCGTAAGCTATGATCAGCCCCAGCATTTT.

The chain has TRBV12-5 and TRBJ2-2, with 7 bases lining up with TRBD1. Germline-derived CDR1 and CDR2 are LGHNT and FRNRAP. J lost 1 base, V lost 0 bases, and 5 bases had no gene match. This CDR3 region has 17 residues. CDR3 in DNA: TGTGCTAGTGGTTTGGTACGGACAGGACAGAACACCGGGGAGCTGTTTTTT. Translated, it gives CASGLVRTGQNTGELFF.

CDR3 sequence reads: CASSQYSGGPQETQYF. The CDR3 DNA sequence: TGTGCCAGCAGCCAGTATAGCGGGGGGCCTCAAGAGACCCAGTACTTC. The chain is built from TRBV3-1 (or the pseudogene TRBV3-2) and TRBJ2-5; TRBD2 matches at 10 bases. V shed 3 bases and J 2 bases; nucleotides not matched to a gene: 6. The V gene's germline CDR1 is LGHDT and CDR2 YNNKEL (reference sequence). The CDR3 is 16 residues long.

This rearrangement joins TRBV7-2 to TRBJ2-5, with 7 bases aligning to TRBD1. The CDR3 is 15 residues long. The germline CDR1 and CDR2 sequences are SGHTA and FQGNSA. V lost 5 bases to trimming and J lost 1 base; unmatched junction nucleotides: 7. This CDR3 reads CASSAQDRAQETQYF. The DNA for the CDR3 is TGTGCCAGCAGCGCCCAAGACAGGGCCCAAGAGACCCAGTACTTC.

The V call is TRBV28, the J call TRBJ1-6, with 9 bases aligning to TRBD1. J gave up 8 bases and V 6 bases, and 2 bases lay outside the gene matches. Germline values: CDR1 MDHEN, CDR2 SYDVKM. This CDR3 comprises 13 residues. CDR3 protein: CASRDRGYSPLHF. CDR3 DNA sequence: TGTGCCAGCAGGGACAGGGGCTATTCACCCCTCCACTTT.

V and J are TRBV12-3 or TRBV12-4 and TRBJ2-7; possibly TRBD1 for D (6 bases). The V and J ends lost 2 bases and 4 bases respectively, with 9 bases between them. The CDR3 contains 13 residues. The CDR3 DNA reads as TGTGCCAGCAGTTTACGCAGGGGTTACGAGCAGTACTTC. Its protein product is CASSLRRGYEQYF.

This clone has at least ten counts. The chain employs TRBV7-2 and TRBJ2-1, with 9 positions matching TRBD1. J gave up 9 bases and V 3 bases, and 3 bases lay outside the gene matches. Germline V lookup: CDR1 SGHTA, CDR2 FQGNSA. The CDR3 is made up of 13 amino acids. The CDR3 DNA reads as TGTGCCAGCAGCTTGACAGGGGGTGTTGAGCAGTTCTTC. This gives the protein CASSLTGGVEQFF.

The chain links TRBV30 to TRBJ2-1; a possible D gene is TRBD2 (5 bases). Germline V lookup: CDR1 GTSNPN, CDR2 SVGIG (reference sequence). Trimming stripped 0 bases from V and 3 bases from J, with 15 bases between. This CDR3 spans 16 amino acids. CDR3 residues: CAWSVRTGSLYNEQFF. DNA for the CDR3: TGTGCCTGGAGTGTACGCACGGGGTCTCTCTACAATGAGCAGTTCTTC.

The V gene is TRBV27, the J gene TRBJ2-5; TRBD2 matches 8 bases. The CDR3 consists of 15 residues. CDR1 and CDR2 from the germline V gene are MNHEY and SMNVEV (reference sequence). V shed 3 bases, J shed 5 bases, and the junction held 8 bases outside the gene matches. CDR3 nucleotide sequence: TGTGCCAGCAGTTTCTTCCGGGGGGGGGCGGAGACCCAGTACTTC. Translating it yields CASSFFRGGAETQYF.

V gene TRBV5-5 combines with J gene TRBJ2-7; possible D gene TRBD1, 6 bases. CDR3 size: 15 residues. The germline V gene has CDR1 SGHKS and CDR2 YYEKEE (reference sequence). The V end was cut by 3 bases, the J end by 4 bases, with 17 bases between. CDR3 residues: CASSSPKVGQYEQYF. CDR3 coding DNA: TGTGCCAGCAGCTCCCCCAAGGTAGGACAGTACGAGCAGTACTTC.

The rearrangement links TRBV5-1 to TRBJ2-1, with TRBD2 identical over 14 bases. The CDR3 is made up of 17 amino acids. J was trimmed by 6 bases and V by 4 bases; bases with no gene match: 9. Per germline, CDR1 SGHRS and CDR2 YFSETQ. Written as DNA, the CDR3 is TGCGCCAGCAGCGCTGGCGAGGGACTAGCGGGGGCCAATGAGCAGTTCTTC. Amino acids: CASSAGEGLAGANEQFF. The whole variable domain, filled in from reference TRBV5-1 and TRBJ2-1, reads KAGVTQTPRYLIKTRGQQVTLSCSPISGHRSVSWYQQTPGQGLQFLFEYFSETQRNKGNFPGRFSGRQFSNSRSEMNVSTLELGDSALYLCASSAGEGLAGANEQFFGPGTRLTVL.